A single sample gave rise to the 28 T cell receptor beta chains below, sequenced in a study of blood T cell repertoires in COVID-19 (dated by TCRdb to the early 2020s). Library method: the immunoSEQ multiplex PCR assay. TCRdb obtained this table from immuneACCESS and retained in-frame rearrangements with V and J assigned. These tables miss some clones; where compared with another copy, unresolved V genes account for less than half of the shortfall, and the remainder is unexplained. The sample table records 100,000 to 150,000 clones; almost 80% of these occur just once. The ten biggest clones cover roughly 25% of the sample. The sample was peripheral blood. The receptors were sampled from a human donor in a cohort sampled during active COVID-19.

J is TRBJ2-7 and V is TRBV2, with TRBD1 matching over 7 bases. This CDR3 comprises 15 residues. From germline, CDR1 is SNHLY and CDR2 FYNNEI. The junction had 9 bases not matched to a gene; V was cut back by 6 bases and J by 1 base. DNA for the CDR3: TGTGCCAGCAGGTTCGACAGGGCTAGATCCTACGAGCAGTACTTC. Amino acid sequence: CASRFDRARSYEQYF. Full variable domain (remainder filled in from reference TRBV2 and TRBJ2-7): EPEVTQTPSHQVTQMGQEVILRCVPISNHLYFYWYRQILGQKVEFLVSFYNNEISEKSEIFDDQFSVERPDGSNFTLKIRSTKLEDSAMYFCASRFDRARSYEQYFGPGTRLTVT.

V gene TRBV2 combines with J gene TRBJ1-2, with D possibly TRBD1 on 6 matching bases. This CDR3 is 14 amino acids long. Germline V gene data show CDR1 as SNHLY and CDR2 as FYNNEI. The V end was cut by 4 bases, the J end by 2 bases, with 11 bases between. Written as DNA, the CDR3 is TGTGCCAGCAGTGGCGGGGGGCTAAACTATGGCTACACCTTC. It is translated as CASSGGGLNYGYTF.

This chain links TRBV18 with TRBJ1-2; possible D gene TRBD1, 6 bases. Germline-derived CDR1 and CDR2 are KGHSH and LQKENI. The CDR3 contains 14 residues. V lost 3 bases to trimming and J lost 3 bases, with 11 bases between them. CDR3 sequence (DNA): TGTGCCAGCTCACCCCGATCAGGGGACTATGGCTACACCTTC. Its translation is CASSPRSGDYGYTF.

Only one count was recorded for this clone. The V and J genes are TRBV9 and TRBJ2-7, with 10 positions matching TRBD2. CDR1 is SGDLS, CDR2 YYNGEE, per germline. The length of the CDR3 is 15 residues. Trimming removed 3 bases from V and 5 bases from J; junction bases left unmatched: 8. The CDR3 sequence: CASSAHLAGANEQYF. As DNA, the CDR3 is TGTGCCAGCAGCGCCCACCTAGCGGGGGCTAACGAGCAGTACTTC.

The gene calls are TRBV19 and TRBJ2-7; TRBD1 agrees at 11 bases. The germline CDR1 and CDR2 sequences are LNHDA and SQIVND (reference sequence). The trim removed 6 bases at V and 7 bases at J, leaving 5 bases unmatched. This CDR3 comprises 13 residues. The CDR3 bases are TGTGCCAGTAGCCGGGGACAGGGGGTTGAGCAGTACTTC. Its translation: CASSRGQGVEQYF.

V and J are TRBV7-2 and TRBJ1-2, with 7 bases identical to TRBD1. The CDR3 is made up of 14 amino acids. With 5 bases clipped from V and 4 bases from J, the junction kept 7 bases outside the gene matches. The germline V gene encodes CDR1 SGHTA and CDR2 FQGNSA. Here the CDR3 DNA reads TGTGCCAGCAGCCAAATGACAGGGATCTATGGCTACACCTTC. It codes for CASSQMTGIYGYTF.

The rearrangement joins TRBV27 to TRBJ1-4; D is ambiguous. There are 14 residues in the CDR3. The germline gives CDR1 MNHEY, CDR2 SMNVEV (reference sequence). Trimming pared 6 bases from V and 4 bases from J, leaving 12 bases between. The CDR3 reads CASRRTDYNEKLFF. The CDR3 DNA is TGTGCCAGCAGGCGGACGGACTATAATGAAAAACTGTTTTTT.

The chain has TRBV6-5 and TRBJ2-2; 8 bases match TRBD1. J was trimmed by 3 bases and V by 6 bases; bases with no gene match: 3. The CDR3 extends over 14 amino acids. CDR1 MNHEY and CDR2 SVGAGI come from the germline V gene. CDR3 in amino acids: CASRGQGDTGELFF. In DNA form, the CDR3 reads TGTGCCAGCAGAGGACAGGGCGACACCGGGGAGCTGTTTTTT.

The genes are TRBV2 and TRBJ2-2; 10 bases match TRBD2. CDR1 and CDR2 from the germline V gene are SNHLY and FYNNEI. This CDR3 is built from 16 residues. V shed 6 bases and J 4 bases; nucleotides not matched to a gene: 8. In nucleotides, the CDR3 is TGTGCCAGCAGAAAAGGACTAGCGGAGGGCACCGGGGAGCTGTTTTTT. Protein product: CASRKGLAEGTGELFF.

The V and J genes are TRBV5-4 and TRBJ2-5; 7 bases are a match to TRBD2. Germline V gene lookup returns CDR1 SGHNT and CDR2 YYREEE (reference sequence). CDR3 size: 15 residues. V trimming: 4 bases; J trimming: 1 base; junction bases outside the gene matches: 7. The CDR3 sequence: CASSSSKRGQETQYF. CDR3 coding DNA: TGTGCCAGCAGCAGTAGTAAGCGGGGCCAAGAGACCCAGTACTTC.

This clone was counted between two and nine times. The chain recombines TRBV6-5 with TRBJ1-6, with 7 positions matching TRBD1. Germline values: CDR1 MNHEY, CDR2 SVGAGI. The CDR3 has 15 residues. Trimming at V came to 5 bases and at J to 4 bases, leaving 5 bases not matched to a gene. The CDR3 region is CASSPRQGYNSPLHF. The CDR3 DNA reads TGTGCCAGCAGTCCGCGACAGGGTTATAATTCACCCCTCCACTTT.

This chain connects TRBV10-3 to TRBJ2-7, with 11 positions matching TRBD2. Per the germline V gene, CDR1 is ENHRY and CDR2 is SYGVKD. Trimming took 2 bases from V and 6 from J; bases not matched to a gene: 3. The CDR3 is 14 residues long. The CDR3 spells CAISEASGGLEQYF. CDR3 coding DNA: TGTGCCATCAGTGAGGCTAGCGGGGGGCTCGAGCAGTACTTC.

V and J are TRBV6-4 and TRBJ1-5, with TRBD1 matching 7 bases. The CDR3 loop spans 16 amino acids. The J segment lost 2 bases and the V segment lost 4 bases, leaving 8 bases of the junction unmatched. From germline, CDR1 is MRHNA and CDR2 SNTAGT. CDR3 loop: CASSVATGLGNQPQHF. CDR3 in DNA: TGTGCCAGCAGTGTAGCGACAGGGTTGGGCAATCAGCCCCAGCATTTT.

The chain couples TRBV6-6 to TRBJ1-2; D might be TRBD1 (5 bases). This CDR3 has 13 amino acids. V shed 2 bases and J shed 10 bases, with 14 bases lying between them. Germline V gene lookup returns CDR1 MNHNY and CDR2 SVGAGI (reference sequence). CDR3 in amino acids: CASSYDRGRNYTF. In DNA form, the CDR3 reads TGTGCCAGCAGTTACGACAGAGGAAGGAACTACACCTTC.

V and J are TRBV4-1 and TRBJ2-1; 8 nucleotides align to TRBD1. J was trimmed by 7 bases and V by 7 bases; bases with no gene match: 6. The length of the CDR3 is 13 residues. Germline assignment: CDR1 MGHRA and CDR2 YSYEKL. CDR3 region: CASKGNRGNEQFF. The CDR3 DNA sequence: TGCGCCAGCAAAGGAAACAGGGGGAATGAGCAGTTCTTC.

This chain uses TRBV9 with TRBJ1-1; D is uncertain. The CDR3 contains 14 residues. Germline CDR1 reads SGDLS; CDR2 reads YYNGEE. V lost 0 bases and J 4 bases, leaving 10 bases between the germline ends. The CDR3: CASSVGEGRTEAFF. In DNA, the CDR3 is TGTGCCAGCAGCGTAGGAGAGGGTCGCACTGAAGCTTTCTTT.

This chain connects TRBV11-2 to TRBJ2-1; TRBD1 aligns across 8 bases. This CDR3 contains 15 residues. After removal of 5 bases from V and 3 bases from J, the junction contained 6 bases not matched to a gene. CDR1 is SGHAT and CDR2 is FQNNGV in the germline V gene. The CDR3 loop is CASSLDRGYYNEQFF. The CDR3 nucleotides are TGTGCCAGCAGCCTTGACAGGGGATACTACAATGAGCAGTTCTTC.

J is TRBJ2-7 and V is TRBV6-2 or TRBV6-3, with D unresolved. Trimming left V 4 bases short and J 0 bases short, with 16 bases between. Per germline, CDR1 MNHEY and CDR2 SVGEGT. The CDR3 runs to 16 residues. The DNA for the CDR3 is TGTGCCAGCAGTTCACTCGAGAAGATGAGCTCCTACGAGCAGTACTTC. Its protein product is CASSSLEKMSSYEQYF.

A single count supports this clone. The rearrangement uses TRBV4-1 and TRBJ1-2; D remains ambiguous. Trimming took 1 base from V and 4 from J, leaving 4 bases between them. Germline loops: CDR1 MGHRA, CDR2 YSYEKL. CDR3 length equals 12 residues. In nucleotides, the CDR3 is TGCGCCAGCAGCCAAGGACTCTATGGCTACACCTTC. Encoded protein: CASSQGLYGYTF.

This clone has only a few counts. The rearrangement links TRBV24-1 to TRBJ2-2; D is undetermined. Looked up from germline, CDR1 is KGHDR and CDR2 is SFDVKD. Trimming left V 8 bases short and J 7 bases short, with 16 bases between. The CDR3 extends over 14 amino acids. This chain's CDR3 is CATMGQYSHGELFF. CDR3 in DNA: TGTGCCACCATGGGCCAGTATTCGCACGGGGAGCTGTTTTTT.

This clone was counted between two and nine times. The CDR3 coding sequence is TGTGCCAGCAGACAGGGGTTCGGGGAAAAACTGTTTTTT. Its translation is CASRQGFGEKLFF. The V call is TRBV27, the J call TRBJ1-4; 7 bases agree with TRBD1. Germline V gives CDR1 MNHEY, CDR2 SMNVEV (reference sequence). Losses at the gene ends were 6 bases for V and 8 bases for J; bases not matched to a gene: 6. The CDR3 loop spans 13 amino acids.

The rearrangement links TRBV6-5 to TRBJ1-4; D is ambiguous. With 6 bases removed from V and 0 bases from J, the gap between germline ends came to 11 bases. Germline CDR1 is MNHEY and CDR2 is SVGAGI. The CDR3 runs to 15 residues. The CDR3 nucleotides read TGTGCCAGCAGCCCCGGCGGCTCAACTAATGAAAAACTGTTTTTT. Translated: CASSPGGSTNEKLFF.

The gene calls are TRBV30 and TRBJ1-4, with 7 bases matching TRBD1. Losses at the gene ends were 2 bases for V and 8 bases for J; bases not matched to a gene: 11. Germline V gene data show CDR1 as GTSNPN and CDR2 as SVGIG (reference sequence). The CDR3 consists of 15 residues. The CDR3 is CAWSKNRGPEEKLFF. The CDR3 DNA follows: TGTGCCTGGAGTAAGAACAGGGGACCGGAAGAAAAACTGTTTTTT.

The J gene is TRBJ2-2, the V gene TRBV7-9; 7 bases agree with TRBD1. V trimming: 4 bases; J trimming: 7 bases; junction bases outside the gene matches: 6. The CDR3 loop spans 14 amino acids. In germline, CDR1 is SEHNR, CDR2 FQNEAQ (reference sequence). The CDR3 loop reads CASSSDRAIGELFF. Written as DNA, the CDR3 is TGTGCCAGCAGCTCTGACAGGGCAATCGGGGAGCTGTTTTTT.

This chain links TRBV28 with TRBJ1-2; D is uncertain. V shed 8 bases and J shed 3 bases, with 7 bases lying between them. CDR1 MDHEN and CDR2 SYDVKM come from the germline V gene. This CDR3 region has 11 residues. The CDR3: CASERDYGYTF. DNA of the CDR3: TGTGCCAGCGAGCGGGACTATGGCTACACCTTC.

The chain has TRBV7-9 and TRBJ1-3, with D possibly being TRBD1 (5 bases). V dropped 5 bases and J dropped 6 bases, with 17 bases sitting between them. The germline V gene has CDR1 SEHNR and CDR2 FQNEAQ (reference sequence). The CDR3 runs 15 residues. CDR3 loop: CASSAQGSLLNTIYF. The DNA for the CDR3 is TGTGCCAGCAGCGCCCAGGGTTCTCTACTAAACACCATATATTTT.

This clone was seen a handful of times. The chain uses TRBV4-1 and TRBJ2-6; TRBD1 aligns across 8 bases. The J segment lost 10 bases and the V segment lost 2 bases, leaving 10 bases of the junction unmatched. Per the germline V gene, CDR1 is MGHRA and CDR2 is YSYEKL. The CDR3 loop spans 16 amino acids. The CDR3 nucleotides read TGCGCCAGCAGCCAACCTTCTCAGGGGGCGCGAAACGTCCTGACTTTC. Its translation: CASSQPSQGARNVLTF.

This sequence joins TRBV28 and TRBJ1-1, with no clear D. Germline assignment: CDR1 MDHEN and CDR2 SYDVKM. This CDR3 is 14 amino acids long. V dropped 2 bases and J dropped 9 bases, with 16 bases sitting between them. CDR3 coding DNA: TGTGCCAGCAGTTTAAGTTCGGCGGCCGGGAAAGCTTTCTTT. It is translated as CASSLSSAAGKAFF.